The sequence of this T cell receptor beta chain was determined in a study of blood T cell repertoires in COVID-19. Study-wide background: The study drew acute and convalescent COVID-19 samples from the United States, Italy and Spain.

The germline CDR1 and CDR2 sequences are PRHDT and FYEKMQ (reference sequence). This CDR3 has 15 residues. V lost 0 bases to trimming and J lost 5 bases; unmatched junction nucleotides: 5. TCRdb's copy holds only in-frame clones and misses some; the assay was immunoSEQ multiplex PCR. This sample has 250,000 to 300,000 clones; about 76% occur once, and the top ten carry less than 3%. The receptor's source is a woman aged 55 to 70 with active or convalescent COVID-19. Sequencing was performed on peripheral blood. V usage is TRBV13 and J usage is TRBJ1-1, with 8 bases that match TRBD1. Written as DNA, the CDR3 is TGTGCCAGCAGCTTAGGCCAGGGGGCAAGAACTGAAGCTTTCTTT. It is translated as CASSLGQGARTEAFF.